This T cell receptor (beta chain) was obtained from a study of a mutant IDH1 vaccine in newly diagnosed glioma (dated by TCRdb to 2020 to 2022). A note on the overall study: Vaccination was initiated 4-6 weeks after radiotherapy alone, or concurrently with temozolomide cycles in the chemotherapy-containing groups. The approximately 30 treated patients were approximately 62% male and roughly 40% female, with a mean age of 40.4 years. Prior to enrollment, patients had been given standard therapy consisting of radiotherapy alone, temozolomide alone, or radiochemotherapy with temozolomide, with the combination given to most patients. The week-35 safety follow-up was designated visit V12, and the week-47 end of study was designated visit V13. Peripheral blood was collected at six visits: V03 (baseline), V05, V07, V10, V12 and V13. Longitudinal TCRB deep sequencing was performed for roughly 25 treated patients wherever samples were available for exploratory analyses.

On the study overall, not on this receptor specifically: The authors stated that sample limitations prevented analyses of patient blood samples from being reproduced. Pseudoprogression appeared unrelated to alterations in the top peripheral T cell clonotypes detected by TCRB sequencing. Immune responses induced by the vaccine were seen in approximately 93% of patients across multiple MHC alleles. Availability determined which PBMC samples were chosen for TCRB deep sequencing.

Library generation was performed with the immunoSEQ multiplex PCR assay. The hsTCRB Kit was used according to the manufacturer's protocol to amplify rearranged TCR beta chain sequences. Sequencing of TCRB libraries was carried out on an Illumina MiSeq. The published analysis was carried out like this. The kit vendor's proprietary platform handled demultiplexing, trimming and gene mapping. This immuneACCESS table, as held by TCRdb, lists in-frame sequences with V and J called but not all clones. Of the missing ones, under half trace to an unresolved V gene in checked studies; the others have no known cause. That table gives V, J and clone size, and the DNA gave D and trimming. Recorded for this sample are tens of thousands of clones; 75% to 90% of them occurred a single time. Roughly 5.2% of the sample rests with the top ten. In the case of this clone: Which antigen it targets is not known. Base qualities are not provided; no much larger clone lies one nucleotide away.

Interpreted using the paper, the time point label stands for: week 47, end of study. Every vaccine dose consisted of 300 ug of a 20-mer mutant IDH1 peptide in Montanide, administered subcutaneously together with topical imiquimod. Eight vaccinations were administered to patients in weeks 1, 3, 5, 7, 11, 15, 19 and 23, corresponding to visits V03 through V10. Donors had newly diagnosed WHO grade 3 or 4 IDH1-mutant astrocytomas with loss of nuclear ATRX. The samples were drawn from NOA16, a multicentre, single-arm, open-label phase I trial in Germany that tested a mutant IDH1 peptide vaccine in humans for the first time. Genomic DNA for TCRB sequencing was extracted from EDTA blood using the DNeasy Blood and Tissue Kit. The CDR3 runs 14 amino acids, cysteine and phenylalanine included. The sequence is cut down to CDR3 DNA, 42 bases in frame from base 1.

The source was PBMCs, collected from a glioma patient whose treatment included an IDH1 peptide vaccine. Recombination connected TRBV7-5 to TRBJ2-7; TRBD2 was called by the table and not checked on the DNA. TRBV7-5 is flagged as a pseudogene. This clonotype was obtained from a man in his forties with glioma. The nucleotide sequence is TGTGCCAGAAGCGACGAATGGCTAGGTTCCGAGCAGTACTTC. Its protein reads: CARSDEWLGSEQYF.